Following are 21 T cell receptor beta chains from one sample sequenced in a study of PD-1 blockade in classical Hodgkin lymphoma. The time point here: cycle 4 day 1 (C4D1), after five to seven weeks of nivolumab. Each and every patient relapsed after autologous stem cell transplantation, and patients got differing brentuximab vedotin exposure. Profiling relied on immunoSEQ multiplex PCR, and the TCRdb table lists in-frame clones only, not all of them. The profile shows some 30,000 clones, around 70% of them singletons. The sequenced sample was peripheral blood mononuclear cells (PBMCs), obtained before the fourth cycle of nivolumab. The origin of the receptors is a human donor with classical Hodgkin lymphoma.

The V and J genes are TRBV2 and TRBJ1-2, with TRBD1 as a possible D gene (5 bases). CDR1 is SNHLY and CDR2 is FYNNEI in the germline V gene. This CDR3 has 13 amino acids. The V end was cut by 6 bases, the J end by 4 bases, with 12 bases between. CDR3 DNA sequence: TGTGCCAGCAGAGCCGGGACCCTCTATGGCTACACCTTC. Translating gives CASRAGTLYGYTF.

CDR3 loop: CATAPDTGELFF. CDR3 nucleotides: TGTGCCACTGCCCCGGACACCGGGGAGCTGTTTTTT. The rearrangement joins TRBV9 to TRBJ2-2, with D unresolved. V dropped 9 bases and J dropped 3 bases, with 9 bases sitting between them. CDR1 SGDLS and CDR2 YYNGEE come from the germline V gene. The CDR3 covers 12 residues.

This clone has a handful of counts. CDR3 in amino acids: CASSPASGSSYEQYF. The CDR3 DNA sequence: TGTGCCAGCAGTCCAGCCAGCGGAAGCTCCTACGAGCAGTACTTC. The V gene is TRBV27, the J gene TRBJ2-7; a weak D match, TRBD2 (5 bases). Per germline, CDR1 MNHEY and CDR2 SMNVEV (reference sequence). Trimming removed 5 bases from V and 0 bases from J, with 14 bases in between. CDR3 length equals 15 residues.

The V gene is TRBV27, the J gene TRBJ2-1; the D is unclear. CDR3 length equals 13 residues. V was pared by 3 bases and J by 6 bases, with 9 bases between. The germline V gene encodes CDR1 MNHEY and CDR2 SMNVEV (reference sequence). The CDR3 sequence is CASSFRPPNEQFF. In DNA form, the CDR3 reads TGTGCCAGCAGTTTCCGCCCGCCCAATGAGCAGTTCTTC.

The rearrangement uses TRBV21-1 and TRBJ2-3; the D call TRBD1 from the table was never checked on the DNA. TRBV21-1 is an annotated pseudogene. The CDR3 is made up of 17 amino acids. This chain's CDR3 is CASSKKIRTANTDTQYF. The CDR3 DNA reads TGTGCCAGCAGCAAAAAAATTCGGACAGCAAACACAGATACGCAGTATTTT.

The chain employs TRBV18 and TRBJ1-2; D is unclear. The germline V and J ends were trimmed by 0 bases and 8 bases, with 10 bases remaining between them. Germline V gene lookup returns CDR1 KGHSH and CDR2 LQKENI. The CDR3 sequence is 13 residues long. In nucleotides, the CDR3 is TGTGCCAGCTCACCACCGAACGGGGTCGGCTACACCTTC. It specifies CASSPPNGVGYTF.

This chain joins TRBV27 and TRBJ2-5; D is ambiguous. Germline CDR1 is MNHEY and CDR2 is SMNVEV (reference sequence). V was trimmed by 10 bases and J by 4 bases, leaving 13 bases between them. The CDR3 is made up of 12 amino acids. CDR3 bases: TGTGCCACCGCGGACGTTGGAGAGACCCAGTACTTC. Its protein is CATADVGETQYF.

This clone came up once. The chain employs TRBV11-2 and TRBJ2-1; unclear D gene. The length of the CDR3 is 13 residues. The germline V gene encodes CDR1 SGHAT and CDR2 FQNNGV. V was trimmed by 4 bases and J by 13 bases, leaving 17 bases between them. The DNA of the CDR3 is TGTGCCAGCAGCTCCCCCTTAAAGATGAGTCAGTTCTTC. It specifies CASSSPLKMSQFF.

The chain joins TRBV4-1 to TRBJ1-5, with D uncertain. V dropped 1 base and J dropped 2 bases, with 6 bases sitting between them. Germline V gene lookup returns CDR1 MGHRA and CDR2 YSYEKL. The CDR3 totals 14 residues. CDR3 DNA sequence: TGCGCCAGCAGCCAAGGACGTGGCAATCAGCCCCAGCATTTT. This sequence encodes CASSQGRGNQPQHF.

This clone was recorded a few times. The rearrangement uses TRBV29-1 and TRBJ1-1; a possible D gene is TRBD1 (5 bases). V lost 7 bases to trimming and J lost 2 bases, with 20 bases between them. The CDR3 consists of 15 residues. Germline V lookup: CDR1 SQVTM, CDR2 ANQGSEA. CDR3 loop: CSGRGAGGLNTEAFF. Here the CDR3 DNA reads TGCAGCGGCCGAGGGGCAGGTGGGCTTAACACTGAAGCTTTCTTT. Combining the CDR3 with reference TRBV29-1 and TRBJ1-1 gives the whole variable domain SAVISQKPSRDICQRGTSLTIQCQVDSQVTMMFWYRQQPGQSLTLIATANQGSEATYESGFVIDKFPISRPNLTFSTLTVSNMSPEDSSIYLCSGRGAGGLNTEAFFGQGTRLTVV.

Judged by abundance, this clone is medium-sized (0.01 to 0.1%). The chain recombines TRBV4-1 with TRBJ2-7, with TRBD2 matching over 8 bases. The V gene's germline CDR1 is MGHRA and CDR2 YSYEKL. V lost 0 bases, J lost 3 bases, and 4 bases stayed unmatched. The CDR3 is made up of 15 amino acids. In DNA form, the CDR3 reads TGCGCCAGCAGCCAAGATGGCGGGGGGATCTACGAGCAGTACTTC. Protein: CASSQDGGGIYEQYF.

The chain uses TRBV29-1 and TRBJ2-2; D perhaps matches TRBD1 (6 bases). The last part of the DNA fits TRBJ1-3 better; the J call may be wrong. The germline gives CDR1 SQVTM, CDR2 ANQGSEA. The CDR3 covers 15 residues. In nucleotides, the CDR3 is TGCAGCGTTGAGCCACAGGGATCGGTCGGAAACACCATATATTTT. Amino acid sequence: CSVEPQGSVGNTIYF.

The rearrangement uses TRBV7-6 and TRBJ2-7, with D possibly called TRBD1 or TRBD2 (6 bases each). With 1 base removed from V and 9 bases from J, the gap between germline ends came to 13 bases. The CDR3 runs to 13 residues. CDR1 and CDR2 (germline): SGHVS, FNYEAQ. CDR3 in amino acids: CASSLESGASQYF. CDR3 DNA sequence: TGTGCCAGCAGCTTAGAATCGGGGGCCTCGCAGTACTTC.

The CDR3 region has the DNA TGTGCCAGCAGGAATACAGGGATTGGCGAGCAGTACTTC. It codes for CASRNTGIGEQYF. The V call is TRBV6-1, the J call TRBJ2-7; D possibly corresponds to TRBD1 (6 bases). Germline CDR1 MNHNS, CDR2 SASEGT. V was pared by 6 bases and J by 6 bases, with 15 bases between. The CDR3 totals 13 residues.

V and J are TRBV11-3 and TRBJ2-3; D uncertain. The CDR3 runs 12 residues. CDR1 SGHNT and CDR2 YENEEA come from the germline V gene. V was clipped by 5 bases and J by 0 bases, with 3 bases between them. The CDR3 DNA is TGTGCCAGCAGCGGTAGCACAGATACGCAGTATTTT. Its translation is CASSGSTDTQYF.

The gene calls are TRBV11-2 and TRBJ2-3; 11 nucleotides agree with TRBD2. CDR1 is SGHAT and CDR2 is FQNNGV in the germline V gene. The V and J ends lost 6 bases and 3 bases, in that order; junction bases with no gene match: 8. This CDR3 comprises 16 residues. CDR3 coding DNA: TGTGCCAGCAGGAAAGGGATAGCGGGAGGGACAGATACGCAGTATTTT. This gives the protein CASRKGIAGGTDTQYF. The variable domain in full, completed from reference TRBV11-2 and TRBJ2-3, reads EAGVAQSPRYKIIEKRQSVAFWCNPISGHATLYWYQQILGQGPKLLIQFQNNGVVDDSQLPKDRFSAERLKGVDSTLKIQPAKLEDSAVYLCASRKGIAGGTDTQYFGPGTRLTVL.

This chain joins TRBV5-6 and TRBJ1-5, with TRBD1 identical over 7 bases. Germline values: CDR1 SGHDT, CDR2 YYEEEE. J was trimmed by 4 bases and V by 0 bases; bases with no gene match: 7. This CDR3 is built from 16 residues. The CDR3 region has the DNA TGTGCCAGCAGCTTGGGGGGACAGTTCTTTAATCAGCCCCAGCATTTT. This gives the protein CASSLGGQFFNQPQHF.

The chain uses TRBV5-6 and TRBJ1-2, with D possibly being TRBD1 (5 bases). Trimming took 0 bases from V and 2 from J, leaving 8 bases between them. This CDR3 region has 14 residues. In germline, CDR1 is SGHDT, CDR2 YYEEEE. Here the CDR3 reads CASSLGQLNYGYTF. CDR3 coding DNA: TGTGCCAGCAGCTTGGGACAGCTAAACTATGGCTACACCTTC.

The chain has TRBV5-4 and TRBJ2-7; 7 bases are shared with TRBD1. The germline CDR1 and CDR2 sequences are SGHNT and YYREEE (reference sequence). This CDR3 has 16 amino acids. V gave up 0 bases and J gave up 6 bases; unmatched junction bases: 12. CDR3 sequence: CASSLEPPGGLGEQYF. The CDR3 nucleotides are TGTGCCAGCAGCTTGGAGCCCCCAGGGGGATTGGGCGAGCAGTACTTC.

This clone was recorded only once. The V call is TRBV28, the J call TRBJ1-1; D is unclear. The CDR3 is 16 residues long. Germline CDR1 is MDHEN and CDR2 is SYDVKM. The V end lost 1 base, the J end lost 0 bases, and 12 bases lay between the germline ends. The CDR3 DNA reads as TGTGCCAGCAGTTTATTAGCGGACGGAATGAACACTGAAGCTTTCTTT. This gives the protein CASSLLADGMNTEAFF.

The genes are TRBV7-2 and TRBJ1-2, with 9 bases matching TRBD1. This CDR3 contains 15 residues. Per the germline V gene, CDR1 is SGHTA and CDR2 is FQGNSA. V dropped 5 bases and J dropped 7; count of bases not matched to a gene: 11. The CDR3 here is CASSRSSQGARGYTF. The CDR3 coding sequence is TGTGCCAGCAGCCGAAGTTCACAGGGGGCGCGTGGCTACACCTTC. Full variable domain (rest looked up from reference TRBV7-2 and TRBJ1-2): GAGVSQSPSNKVTEKGKDVELRCDPISGHTALYWYRQSLGQGLEFLIYFQGNSAPDKSGLPSDRFSAERTGGSVSTLTIQRTQQEDSAVYLCASSRSSQGARGYTFGSGTRLTVV.